The rows below give T cell receptor beta chains drawn from one sample of a study of beta chain features in type 1 diabetes. TCRdb's copy holds only in-frame clones and misses some; the assay was immunoSEQ multiplex PCR. The top ten hold approximately 0.043% of the sample, which has roughly 380,000 clones, 20% seen once. The material sequenced was naive CD4+ T cells from blood. These TCRs come from a woman between 18 and 29 years old in good health. Both conserved end residues are part of each CDR3. The order of the fields is J gene, D gene, CDR3 length, V gene, CDR3 protein. A D gene is named only where the DNA matches it firmly.

J gene: TRBJ2-3
D gene: .
CDR3 length: 15
V gene: TRBV21-1
CDR3 protein: CASSKVGRRCYTQYF

J gene: TRBJ1-1
D gene: TRBD1
CDR3 length: 13
V gene: TRBV25-1
CDR3 protein: CASSDRTGSEAFF

J gene: TRBJ2-2
D gene: .
CDR3 length: 15
V gene: TRBV5-1
CDR3 protein: CASSLGLAEPGELFF

J gene: TRBJ1-1
D gene: TRBD1
CDR3 length: 15
V gene: TRBV2
CDR3 protein: CASSFTGGWNTEAFF

J gene: TRBJ2-4
D gene: TRBD2
CDR3 length: 18
V gene: TRBV5-1
CDR3 protein: CASSLGLAGILAKNIQYF

J gene: TRBJ2-5
D gene: TRBD1
CDR3 length: 16
V gene: TRBV11-2
CDR3 protein: CASSLASVRGKETQYF

J gene: TRBJ1-3
D gene: .
CDR3 length: 11
V gene: TRBV30
CDR3 protein: CACASGNTIYF

J gene: TRBJ2-3
D gene: .
CDR3 length: 14
V gene: TRBV4-2
CDR3 protein: CASSQDSGSDTQYF

J gene: TRBJ1-1
D gene: .
CDR3 length: 12
V gene: TRBV29-1
CDR3 protein: CSVGSQATEAFF

J gene: TRBJ1-1
D gene: TRBD1
CDR3 length: 14
V gene: TRBV5-6
CDR3 protein: CASSYRTGRSEAFF

J gene: TRBJ2-5
D gene: .
CDR3 length: 13
V gene: TRBV6-5
CDR3 protein: CASSRTIQETQYF